This is a list of T cell receptor beta chains from one sample in a study of cytomegalovirus exposure and HLA in healthy donors. Sequenced by immunoSEQ multiplex PCR; TCRdb stores in-frame clones only, minus some. The sample lists about 200,000 clones, roughly 76% occurring once. Sample: PBMCs. Every receptor here comes from a woman aged 25 to 39 in good health and CMV-seropositive. The CDR3 runs from the conserved cysteine through the conserved F or W. D genes are given only for firm matches. Size values are once, few and many counts, or a class for expanded clones, and some rows have none.

clone_size	d_call	v_call	j_call	cdr3_nt	cdr3_aa
-	-	TRBV7-3	TRBJ2-5	TGTGCCAGCAGCTTAAACGGGGGAGAGACCCAGTACTTC	CASSLNGGETQYF
-	TRBD1	TRBV2	TRBJ1-6	TGTGCCAGCAGGCCTGGGACAGGGAATTCACCCCTCCACTTT	CASRPGTGNSPLHF
-	TRBD2	TRBV11-2	TRBJ2-3	TGTGCCAGCAGTTGGGGGGGTAAAGATACGCAGTATTTT	CASSWGGKDTQYF
once	-	TRBV28	TRBJ2-2	TGTGCCAGCAGTTTAACGGGGACCGGGGAGCTGTTTTTT	CASSLTGTGELFF
-	TRBD1	TRBV23-1	TRBJ2-2	TGCGCCAGCAGTCAAGGGACAGGGAACACCGGGGAGCTGTTTTTT	CASSQGTGNTGELFF
-	TRBD2	TRBV10-3	TRBJ2-1	TGTGCCATCAGTGGGGGACCTAGCGGGGGCCCTCTGAGGGAGCAGTTCTTC	CAISGGPSGGPLREQFF
-	TRBD2	TRBV5-1	TRBJ2-3	TGCGCCAGCTCCTGGTTAGGGACTAGCGGGGTCAGGACAGATACGCAGTATTTT	CASSWLGTSGVRTDTQYF
-	-	TRBV6-6	TRBJ2-7	TGTGCCAGCAGTTGGGCAGACTACGAGCAGTACTTC	CASSWADYEQYF
-	-	TRBV2	TRBJ1-5	TGTGCCAGCAGTGGAGGGCCCTATCAGCCCCAGCATTTT	CASSGGPYQPQHF
once	TRBD1	TRBV9	TRBJ2-2	TGTGCCAGCAGCGTCGGGACAGAGTGGACCGGGGAGCTGTTTTTT	CASSVGTEWTGELFF
-	-	TRBV5-1	TRBJ2-3	TGCGCCAGCAGCTTTGGCAGGGTAGCTAGCACAGATACGCAGTATTTT	CASSFGRVASTDTQYF
-	-	TRBV6-5	TRBJ2-5	TGTGCCAGCAGCACCCGGGAGACCCAGTACTTC	CASSTRETQYF
-	TRBD2	TRBV28	TRBJ2-7	TGTGCCAGCAGTTCCTCTTCCGGGGGGTTACTGGGAGAGCAGTACTTC	CASSSSSGGLLGEQYF
-	-	TRBV6-5	TRBJ2-7	TGTGCCAGCAGTTCCCGCTCTGGCAACCCCTACGAGCAGTACTTC	CASSSRSGNPYEQYF
-	-	TRBV18	TRBJ1-2	TGTGCCAGCTCACAACAGGTGCTATATGGCTACACCTTC	CASSQQVLYGYTF
many	-	TRBV2	TRBJ1-5	TGTGCCAGCAGGCGGGACAGCAATCAGCCCCAGCATTTT	CASRRDSNQPQHF
once	-	TRBV28	TRBJ2-2	TGTGCCAGCAGTTCCCTCTACGGGGAGCTGTTTTTT	CASSSLYGELFF
-	-	TRBV30	TRBJ2-7	TGTGCCTGGAGCGAGCTCCAGGGGGGCTCCTACGAGCAGTACTTC	CAWSELQGGSYEQYF
-	-	TRBV5-1	TRBJ2-3	TGCGCCAGCAGTTCGGGATCACACACAGATACGCAGTATTTT	CASSSGSHTDTQYF
-	TRBD2	TRBV5-8	TRBJ2-2	TGTGCCAGCAGCTTGCGGAGCGGGGGAGGCCCCGGGGAGCTGTTTTTT	CASSLRSGGGPGELFF
-	-	TRBV25-1	TRBJ2-1	TGTGCCAGCAGTGAATTAGGGGCATCGGCCGTCCAGCAGTTCTTC	CASSELGASAVQQFF
few	-	TRBV29-1	TRBJ2-3	TGCAGCGTTGAAGTCGGGGCGGGGGCCCGTCCAGATACGCAGTATTTT	CSVEVGAGARPDTQYF
once	TRBD1	TRBV19	TRBJ1-2	TGTGCCAGTAGTGGGGGGACAGTCTATGGCTACACCTTC	CASSGGTVYGYTF
few	-	TRBV6-5	TRBJ2-5	TGTGCCAGCAGTTACTCGGGGGGGCGGACGGAGACCCAGTACTTC	CASSYSGGRTETQYF
-	TRBD2	TRBV7-9	TRBJ2-3	TGTGCCAGCAGCAGGACTAGCGGGGGGGCCGATACGCAGTATTTT	CASSRTSGGADTQYF
-	-	TRBV28	TRBJ2-4	TGTGCCAGCAGTTACTCCATGGAGATGTACTTC	CASSYSMEMYF
-	-	TRBV19	TRBJ1-5	TGTGCCAGTAATCCGCGGGCCTCCAATCAGCCCCAGCATTTT	CASNPRASNQPQHF
few	-	TRBV10-3	TRBJ1-4	TGTGCCATCAGTGAGGGCGGGGATACATACGAAAAACTGTTTTTT	CAISEGGDTYEKLFF
-	-	TRBV29-1	TRBJ2-5	TGCAGCGGGCGGGACCATACGGAGACCCAGTACTTC	CSGRDHTETQYF
few	-	TRBV2	TRBJ1-1	TGTGCCAGCAGTCCATCGACAGTGAACACTGAAGCTTTCTTT	CASSPSTVNTEAFF
-	TRBD1	TRBV19	TRBJ2-2	TGTGCCAGTAGTACTCGGACAGGAGTGAACACCGGGGAGCTGTTTTTT	CASSTRTGVNTGELFF
-	TRBD1	TRBV4-3	TRBJ2-7	TGCGCCAGCAGCCAAGATGAGGGACAGGGTTCCTACGAGCAGTACTTC	CASSQDEGQGSYEQYF
once	TRBD1	TRBV5-1	TRBJ2-7	TGCGCCAGCAGCGCAAATACAGGGGGCGAGCAGTACTTC	CASSANTGGEQYF
few	-	TRBV2	TRBJ1-5	TGTGCCAGCAGTGACAGGGGTCGTGCTCAGCCCCAGCATTTT	CASSDRGRAQPQHF
-	-	TRBV7-6	TRBJ2-7	TGTGCCAGCAGCCTAAGGGACAACTCCTACGAGCAGTACTTC	CASSLRDNSYEQYF
-	TRBD1	TRBV5-1	TRBJ2-1	TGCGCCAGCAGATATTCACCTGGGACAGGGGTATACAATGAGCAGTTCTTC	CASRYSPGTGVYNEQFF
once	-	TRBV5-4	TRBJ2-3	TGTGCCAGCAGCTTAGGACTGAGCTCTGCAGATACGCAGTATTTT	CASSLGLSSADTQYF
-	-	TRBV7-2	TRBJ2-5	TGTGCCAGCAGCTTAGGGAGGGGCGAGACCCAGTACTTC	CASSLGRGETQYF
-	-	TRBV5-4	TRBJ1-4	TGTGCCAGCAGTCAAGGGGGATTAGCCAACGAAAAACTGTTTTTT	CASSQGGLANEKLFF
few	-	TRBV6-1	TRBJ1-3	TGTGCCAGCAGTGAACGGGGAAACACCATATATTTT	CASSERGNTIYF
-	-	TRBV7-9	TRBJ2-1	TGTGCCAACTCAGACAGTTACAATGAGCAGTTCTTC	CANSDSYNEQFF
-	-	TRBV28	TRBJ1-2	TGTGCCAGCAGGACAGGAAACTATGGCTACACCTTC	CASRTGNYGYTF
-	TRBD1	TRBV5-6	TRBJ2-4	TGTGCCAGCAGTCGACAGGGGATTGTGGAGTACTTC	CASSRQGIVEYF
-	TRBD1	TRBV5-6	TRBJ1-2	TGTGCCAGCAGCCGAAGGGGGCAGGGATTCTATGGCTACACCTTC	CASSRRGQGFYGYTF
few	TRBD2	TRBV4-2	TRBJ2-1	TGTGCCAGCAGCCAAGATTCTGGAGGACTAGCTGCCTACAATGAGCAGTTCTTC	CASSQDSGGLAAYNEQFF
few	-	TRBV19	TRBJ1-1	TGTGCCAGTAGAATACGACAGCAAGGGACTGAAGCTTTCTTT	CASRIRQQGTEAFF
few	TRBD2	TRBV30	TRBJ2-2	TGTGCCTGGACCGCACTAGCGGGAGTTGGCAACACCGGGGAGCTGTTTTTT	CAWTALAGVGNTGELFF
-	-	TRBV6-1	TRBJ2-1	TGTGCCAGCAGCCCGGGACATAGGTACAATGAGCAGTTCTTC	CASSPGHRYNEQFF